Shown below are 12 T cell receptor beta chains from a single sample sequenced in a study of cytomegalovirus exposure and HLA in healthy donors. Use of 60 Vbeta and 13 Jbeta primers characterized the PCR. Using immunoSEQ multiplex PCR, the repertoire was profiled, and TCRdb retains in-frame clones only, with some absent. The sample yields 90,000 to 140,000 clones, approximately 82% seen once. Sequenced material: PBMCs. Every receptor here comes from a man aged 35-49 years in good health and CMV-seropositive.

J is TRBJ1-2 and V is TRBV29-1, with D tentatively TRBD1 (5 bases). V shed 6 bases and J shed 1 base, with 15 bases lying between them. CDR1 SQVTM and CDR2 ANQGSEA come from the germline V gene. The length of the CDR3 is 14 residues. The CDR3 is CSVALAGLNYGYTF. DNA for the CDR3: TGCAGCGTCGCTTTGGCGGGGCTTAACTATGGCTACACCTTC.

The chain uses TRBV7-3 and TRBJ1-6; the D gene is possibly TRBD1 (6 bases). The CDR3 extends over 15 amino acids. CDR1 and CDR2 (germline): SGHTA, FQGTGA. Between the trimmed V and J ends, which lost 5 bases and 9 bases, there was a span of 17 bases. The CDR3 DNA sequence: TGTGCCAGCAGCCGCAAGGGCGGGGGCAGTTCACCCCTCCACTTT. Encoded protein: CASSRKGGGSSPLHF. Variable domain in full (rest from reference TRBV7-3 and TRBJ1-6): GAGVSQTPSNKVTEKGKYVELRCDPISGHTALYWYRQSLGQGPEFLIYFQGTGAADDSGLPNDRFFAVRPEGSVSTLKIQRTERGDSAVYLCASSRKGGGSSPLHFGNGTRLTVT.

The J gene is TRBJ2-1, the V gene TRBV5-4; 7 positions agree with TRBD2. V trimming: 3 bases; J trimming: 4 bases; junction bases outside the gene matches: 7. Germline values: CDR1 SGHNT, CDR2 YYREEE (reference sequence). CDR3 length equals 15 residues. CDR3 loop: CASSSGLLQYNEQFF. In nucleotides, the CDR3 is TGTGCCAGCAGCTCGGGACTACTACAATACAATGAGCAGTTCTTC.

V and J are TRBV19 and TRBJ2-5, with 8 bases lining up with TRBD2. Germline loops: CDR1 LNHDA, CDR2 SQIVND (reference sequence). The CDR3 runs 14 residues. The V and J ends lost 1 base and 4 bases, in that order; junction bases with no gene match: 2. The CDR3 reads CASSIGLAGETQYF. DNA of the CDR3: TGTGCCAGTAGTATAGGTCTAGCGGGAGAGACCCAGTACTTC. Combining the CDR3 with reference TRBV19 and TRBJ2-5 gives the whole variable domain DGGITQSPKYLFRKEGQNVTLSCEQNLNHDAMYWYRQDPGQGLRLIYYSQIVNDFQKGDIAEGYSVSREKKESFPLTVTSAQKNPTAFYLCASSIGLAGETQYFGPGTRLLVL.

This clone was detected only a few times. V gene TRBV25-1 combines with J gene TRBJ1-1; D gene ambiguous. This CDR3 has 13 residues. Per germline, CDR1 MGHDK and CDR2 SYGVNS. V lost 3 bases, J lost 1 base, and 6 bases lay in between. The CDR3 reads CASSDPGNTEAFF. The CDR3 nucleotides read TGTGCCAGCAGTGATCCAGGGAACACTGAAGCTTTCTTT. The whole variable domain, remainder taken from reference TRBV25-1 and TRBJ1-1, is EADIYQTPRYLVIGTGKKITLECSQTMGHDKMYWYQQDPGMELHLIHYSYGVNSTEKGDLSSESTVSRIRTEHFPLTLESARPSHTSQYLCASSDPGNTEAFFGQGTRLTVV.

The rearrangement links TRBV15 to TRBJ1-1, with D possibly TRBD1 on 6 matching bases. The CDR3 extends over 15 amino acids. Trimming shortened V by 1 base and J by 0 bases, and 9 bases separated the two germline ends. Germline lookup yields CDR1 LNHNV and CDR2 YYDKDF (reference sequence). The CDR3 region has the DNA TGTGCCACCAGCAGAGGGGCAGGGGTGAACACTGAAGCTTTCTTT. Amino acid sequence: CATSRGAGVNTEAFF.

The chain combines TRBV7-9 with TRBJ2-1; TRBD2 agrees at 13 bases. The V and J ends lost 2 bases and 5 bases, in that order; junction bases with no gene match: 3. The germline CDR1 and CDR2 sequences are SEHNR and FQNEAQ (reference sequence). The CDR3 sequence is 16 residues long. The CDR3 nucleotides are TGTGCCAGCAGCTTACCCGGGACTAGCGGGAACAATGAGCAGTTCTTC. It specifies CASSLPGTSGNNEQFF.

The chain recombines TRBV7-9 with TRBJ2-5; unclear D gene. Germline V gene sequence: CDR1 SEHNR, CDR2 FQNEAQ (reference sequence). Trimming took off 1 base at V and 2 bases at J, with 5 bases between the two ends. The CDR3 is made up of 13 amino acids. The CDR3 DNA sequence: TGTGCCAGCAGCTTAGGGGCACAAGAGACCCAGTACTTC. This codes for CASSLGAQETQYF. The full variable domain, with the rest looked up from reference TRBV7-9 and TRBJ2-5, is DTGVSQNPRHKITKRGQNVTFRCDPISEHNRLYWYRQTLGQGPEFLTYFQNEAQLEKSRLLSDRFSAERPKGSFSTLEIQRTEQGDSAMYLCASSLGAQETQYFGPGTRLLVL.

The chain uses TRBV29-1 and TRBJ2-7; a possible D gene is TRBD1 (6 bases). V shed 4 bases and J shed 5 bases, with 15 bases lying between them. This CDR3 has 13 residues. Germline V gene data show CDR1 as SQVTM and CDR2 as ANQGSEA. The CDR3 nucleotides are TGCAGCGTTGCGGACCTCGGGGACAACGAGCAGTACTTC. Translated: CSVADLGDNEQYF.

Turning to this clone: An end of the junction differs from the germline gene, which may be a read error. The rearrangement uses TRBV27 and TRBJ2-4; 7 bases agree with TRBD1. Germline lookup yields CDR1 MNHEY and CDR2 SMNVEV (reference sequence). The CDR3 is made up of 15 amino acids. This CDR3 is CASRPRTGVGNSQYF. DNA of the CDR3: TGTGCCAGCAGACCCCGTACAGGGGTGGGAAACAGTCAGTACTTC.

The chain is built from TRBV7-2 and TRBJ2-5; no reliable D call. CDR3 length equals 14 residues. CDR1 and CDR2 from the germline V gene are SGHTA and FQGNSA. Trimming removed 4 bases at V and 6 bases at J, with 15 bases between. DNA of the CDR3: TGTGCCAGCAGCTCCAGGTGGGCCGTAAAGACCCAGTACTTC. Protein sequence: CASSSRWAVKTQYF.

CDR3 in amino acids: CASSSQVGASTDTQYF. Written as DNA, the CDR3 is TGTGCCAGCAGCTCCCAGGTGGGGGCTAGCACAGATACGCAGTATTTT. The gene calls are TRBV5-5 and TRBJ2-3, with D maybe TRBD1 (6 bases). V lost 3 bases and J lost 0, with 14 bases in between. This CDR3 contains 16 residues. The germline V gene has CDR1 SGHKS and CDR2 YYEKEE (reference sequence).